This TCR beta chain was found in a study of T cells in Graves' hyperthyroidism and ophthalmopathy. Study-wide context: Before any treatment, at initial diagnosis, peripheral blood was collected.

Absence of ophthalmopathy progression within 18 months defined stable Graves' hyperthyroidism. The authors took PBMCs from over 8.5 ml fresh peripheral blood. Points on this clonotype: Its antigen is currently unknown.

Regarding the study as a whole: Stable hyperthyroidism was separated from ophthalmopathy by a model based on 13 V-J features.

CDR1 and CDR2 (germline): SGHRS, YFSETQ. CDR3 length: 16 residues. V was shortened by 1 base and J by 8 bases, with 19 bases between the two germline ends. Researchers amplified the TCR beta CDR3 regions from RNA transcripts. TCR CDR3 underwent first-round RT-PCR with the HTBI primer set. In TCRdb, the multiplex PCR reads were re-called with MiXCR into one record per CDR3 protein. The sample holds hundreds of thousands of distinct CDR3 sequences, 15% to 20% seen once. The receptor was isolated from a woman aged 30 to 39 with Graves' hyperthyroidism. This chain links TRBV5-1 with TRBJ2-1, with a tentative D call TRBD2 (6 bases). The specimen was blood. Here the CDR3 DNA reads TGCGCCAGCAGCTTGAGACCCGGGAGTGGTATGGATGAGCAGTTCTTC. It codes for CASSLRPGSGMDEQFF.